The rows below give T cell receptor beta chains drawn from one sample of a study of OX40 agonist ivuxolimab in advanced cancers. This table comes from immunoSEQ multiplex PCR, and its TCRdb copy is limited to in-frame clones, with some not included. The sample yields tens of thousands of clones, roughly 86% seen once. Here the sequenced sample was CD4+ or CD8+ T cells sorted from blood, taken in a trial of the OX40 agonist ivuxolimab. These TCRs come from an adult with an advanced solid tumor such as melanoma, head and neck, liver or kidney cancer. Each CDR3 is given with its conserved first and last residue. Fields, in order: D gene, V gene, CDR3 protein. D genes are given only for firm matches.

>-|TRBV30
CAWLGRTGGELFF
>-|TRBV19
CASGRAQLNQPQHF
>TRBD1|TRBV19
CASSRVRDSLSSYNEQFF
>TRBD1|TRBV7-2
CASSSDRDQPQHF
>TRBD1|TRBV11-2
CASSLEGRDRVDEQYF
>-|TRBV7-9
CASSHTNTYNEQFF
>-|TRBV10-2
CASSFRDSHEQYF
>TRBD1|TRBV29-1
CSVAGQGNEKLFF
>-|TRBV6-1
CASRLNKNEQYF
>-|TRBV5-1
CASSLSLAHDTYEQYF
>-|TRBV7-9
CASSLQGKNTEAFF
>TRBD1|TRBV7-6
CASSHRGSQETQYF
>TRBD1|TRBV14
CASSQVQGVYYGYTF
>-|TRBV28
CASSFITSTSYNEQFF
>-|TRBV27
CASSSGGIHYTEAFF
>TRBD2|TRBV10-3
CAISAREGLYNEQFF
>-|TRBV9
CASSKTGLGTEAFF
>-|TRBV18
CASSPTSPINEQFF
>TRBD1|TRBV6-5
CASSDFPGGSEKLFF
>-|TRBV2
CASIRENEREQFF
>-|TRBV28
CASSFLSTNEKLFF
>TRBD2|TRBV2
CASSELTSGSYEQYF
>TRBD1|TRBV2
CASSGGAGGTPQHF
>-|TRBV18
CASSPPVLSLGRETQYF
>-|TRBV19
CASSIGITGELFF
>TRBD2|TRBV7-2
CASNKGTSGSNYEQYF
>TRBD1|TRBV11-2
CASSRRDSHNSPLHF
>TRBD2|TRBV6-5
CASRRAGEGLHEQYF
>-|TRBV5-1
CASRSGDGYEQYF
>-|TRBV13
CASLRGRENNEQFF
>TRBD1|TRBV19
CASSGQGATGANVLTF
>TRBD2|TRBV4-2
CASSQALAGLYNEQFF
>-|TRBV11-2
CASSIGNTEAFF
>TRBD1|TRBV5-1
CASSSGQAGETQYF
>-|TRBV5-8
CASSLGLEAYNEQFF
>TRBD2|TRBV7-2
CASSPASGREYEQYF
>-|TRBV6-6
CASSYSSATGEQFF
>TRBD2|TRBV5-6
CASSFGPSSASGFYNEQFF
>-|TRBV2
CASSFLRAPGSEQYF
>-|TRBV28
CASRPDTNYGYTF
>-|TRBV19
CASSMATRDYGYTF
>TRBD1|TRBV19
CASRGMTGASYEQYF
>TRBD2|TRBV10-3
CAISELAGGLGDYNFF
>-|TRBV7-8
CASSFGPGGGYEQYF
>TRBD1|TRBV6-6
CASSYSIGTGVQPQHF